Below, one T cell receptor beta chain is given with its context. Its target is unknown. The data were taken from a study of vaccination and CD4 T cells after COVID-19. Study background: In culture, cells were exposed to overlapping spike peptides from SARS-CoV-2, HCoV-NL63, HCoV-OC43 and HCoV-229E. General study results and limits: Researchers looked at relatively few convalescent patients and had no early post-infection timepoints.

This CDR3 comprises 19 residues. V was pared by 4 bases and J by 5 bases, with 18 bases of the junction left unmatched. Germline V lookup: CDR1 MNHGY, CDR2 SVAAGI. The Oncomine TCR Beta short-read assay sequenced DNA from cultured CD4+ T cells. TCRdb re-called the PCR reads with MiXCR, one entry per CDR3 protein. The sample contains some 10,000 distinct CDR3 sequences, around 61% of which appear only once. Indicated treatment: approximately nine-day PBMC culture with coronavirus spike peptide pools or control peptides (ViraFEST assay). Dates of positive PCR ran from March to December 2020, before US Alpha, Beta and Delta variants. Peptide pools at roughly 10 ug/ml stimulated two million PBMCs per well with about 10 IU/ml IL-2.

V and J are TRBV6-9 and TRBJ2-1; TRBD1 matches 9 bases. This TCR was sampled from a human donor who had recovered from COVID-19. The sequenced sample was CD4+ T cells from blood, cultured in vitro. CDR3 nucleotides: TGTGCCAGCAGTTTAAGTGAGGTTACCCCGGGACAGGGAAACAATGAGCAGTTCTTC. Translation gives CASSLSEVTPGQGNNEQFF.